This TCR beta chain was recorded in a study of identical twins. CDR1 and CDR2 from the germline V gene are SGHRS and YFSETQ. This CDR3 has 14 residues. Trimming stripped 1 base from V and 2 bases from J, with 10 bases between. General study results and limits: It was out-of-frame TCR alpha sharing in monozygotic twins that models underestimated. The study drew conclusions from cross-sectional statistical analysis, not from following the same donors.

A template switching step contributed a universal primer site, while unique molecular identifiers were present in the cDNA. Using its own MiXCR run on the 5' RACE reads, TCRdb lists one record per CDR3 protein. The data contain some 260,000 distinct CDR3 sequences, roughly an eighth of them singletons. Comment on this clonotype: Its antigen is unidentified.

Every donor was a healthy Caucasian. The sequence came from a woman in her late teens or twenties in good health. The V and J genes are TRBV5-1 and TRBJ2-7; D is perhaps TRBD1 or TRBD2 (5 bases each). The sample taken for sequencing was memory (CD45RO+) T cells sorted from blood. As DNA, the CDR3 is TGCGCCAGCAGCTTGTCGGGACCAGCCTACGAGCAGTACTTC. Its translation is CASSLSGPAYEQYF.